Below, 16 T cell receptor beta chains from the same sample are listed, as sequenced in a study of cytomegalovirus exposure and HLA in healthy donors. In the PCR, 60 Vbeta and 13 Jbeta primers were used. Assay: immunoSEQ multiplex PCR; the TCRdb copy retains only in-frame clones and omits some. The data contain about 140,000 clones, 61% of them singletons. The source material was PBMCs. The receptors derive from a male donor in good health and CMV-seronegative.

The chain couples TRBV7-2 to TRBJ2-7; TRBD1 matches at 9 bases. Germline-derived CDR1 and CDR2 are SGHTA and FQGNSA. There are 16 residues in the CDR3. V dropped 0 bases and J dropped 5; count of bases not matched to a gene: 8. CDR3 sequence: CASSLASQGAMNEQYF. The CDR3 DNA reads as TGTGCCAGCAGCTTAGCCTCACAGGGGGCGATGAACGAGCAGTACTTC.

This clone was seen more than once but under ten times. The rearrangement links TRBV5-4 to TRBJ1-6; 7 bases map to TRBD1. Trimming took 4 bases from V and 6 from J; bases not matched to a gene: 4. CDR1 and CDR2 from the germline V gene are SGHNT and YYREEE (reference sequence). This CDR3 is built from 14 residues. The CDR3 sequence: CASSRTGANSPLHF. The CDR3 DNA is TGTGCCAGCAGCAGAACAGGGGCTAATTCACCCCTCCACTTT.

This chain joins TRBV10-3 and TRBJ1-3, with TRBD1 as a possible D gene (6 bases). The CDR3 extends over 17 amino acids. V was cut by 0 bases and J by 0 bases, with 12 bases left in between. Germline CDR1 is ENHRY and CDR2 is SYGVKD. The CDR3 DNA is TGTGCCATCAGTGAGTCGTGGGACACTTCCTCTGGAAACACCATATATTTT. It translates to CAISESWDTSSGNTIYF.

The CDR3 here is CAWTGQLSTDTQYF. The CDR3 DNA reads as TGTGCCTGGACTGGACAGTTGAGCACAGATACGCAGTATTTT. The chain links TRBV30 to TRBJ2-3, with D perhaps matching TRBD1 (6 bases). Germline V gene data show CDR1 as GTSNPN and CDR2 as SVGIG (reference sequence). V was clipped by 4 bases and J by 0 bases, with 11 bases between them. The CDR3 spans 14 residues. The entire variable domain, with the rest obtained from reference TRBV30 and TRBJ2-3, is as follows: SQTIHQWPATLVQPVGSPLSLECTVEGTSNPNLYWYRQAAGRGLQLLFYSVGIGQISSEVPQNLSASRPQDRQFILSSKKLLLSDSGFYLCAWTGQLSTDTQYFGPGTRLTVL.

This clone was found a few times. The chain uses TRBV1 and TRBJ1-3; TRBD1, the D gene given by the table, was not confirmed from the DNA. TRBV1 is marked as a pseudogene. The CDR3 sequence is 17 residues long. CDR3 DNA: TGCACCAGCAGCCGTGACAGGGGCCCTCTCTCTGGAAACACCATATATTTT. It yields the protein CTSSRDRGPLSGNTIYF.

This clone was observed a handful of times. CDR3 region: CASGETGRYEQYF. The CDR3 DNA is TGTGCCAGCGGGGAGACAGGGCGGTACGAGCAGTACTTC. The chain carries TRBV5-6 and TRBJ2-7; TRBD1 agrees at 7 bases. The CDR3 has 13 residues. Germline CDR1 is SGHDT and CDR2 is YYEEEE. V lost 7 bases to trimming and J lost 4 bases; unmatched junction nucleotides: 8.

This clone was observed a few times. The chain carries TRBV5-6 and TRBJ2-5; 10 bases align to TRBD2. The germline gives CDR1 SGHDT, CDR2 YYEEEE. The CDR3 is 14 amino acids. Germline trimming cut 5 bases from V and 12 bases from J; bases unmatched to any gene: 13. The CDR3 bases are TGTGCCAGCAGTCCCGGGGTAGCGGGGGGCCCCGAGTACTTC. Translated, it gives CASSPGVAGGPEYF.

The chain employs TRBV6-5 and TRBJ2-3; TRBD2 aligns across 13 bases. The V gene's germline CDR1 is MNHEY and CDR2 SVGAGI. CDR3 size: 15 residues. V shed 8 bases, J shed 8 bases, and the junction held 10 bases outside the gene matches. This CDR3 is CASRLAGGSLGTQYF. The CDR3 bases are TGTGCCAGCCGACTAGCGGGGGGCTCCCTGGGTACGCAGTATTTT.

CDR3 sequence: CASSRRLAGGHTGELFF. CDR3 sequence (DNA): TGTGCCAGCAGCCGACGACTAGCGGGGGGGCACACCGGGGAGCTGTTTTTT. V gene TRBV11-1 combines with J gene TRBJ2-2, with TRBD2 matching over 14 bases. The CDR3 runs 17 residues. Germline assignment: CDR1 SGHAT and CDR2 FQDESV (reference sequence). J gave up 3 bases and V 5 bases, and 5 bases lay outside the gene matches.

The rearrangement uses TRBV10-3 and TRBJ1-5, with a tentative D call TRBD1 (5 bases). CDR1 and CDR2 from the germline V gene are ENHRY and SYGVKD. V was pared by 6 bases and J by 2 bases, with 8 bases between. This CDR3 region has 13 residues. DNA for the CDR3: TGTGCCATCAGCGGGGGTCGCAATCAGCCCCAGCATTTT. Its protein product is CAISGGRNQPQHF.

The V call is TRBV7-2, the J call TRBJ2-3; 10 positions agree with TRBD2. Germline V gene lookup returns CDR1 SGHTA and CDR2 FQGNSA. V shed 4 bases and J 6 bases; nucleotides not matched to a gene: 4. The CDR3 length is 14 residues. The CDR3 loop reads CASSSAGGWDTQYF. CDR3 nucleotide sequence: TGTGCCAGCAGCTCAGCGGGGGGGTGGGATACGCAGTATTTT.

The chain uses TRBV5-4 and TRBJ2-7, with TRBD1 matching over 7 bases. The germline V gene has CDR1 SGHNT and CDR2 YYREEE (reference sequence). The CDR3 covers 12 residues. With 4 bases clipped from V and 2 bases from J, the junction kept 0 bases outside the gene matches. CDR3 bases: TGTGCCAGCAGCACAGGGGCCTACGAGCAGTACTTC. It codes for CASSTGAYEQYF.

This clone has only a few counts. The gene calls are TRBV11-2 and TRBJ2-4, with 7 bases fitting TRBD2. CDR3 length equals 14 residues. V lost 6 bases, J lost 1 base, and 3 bases stayed unmatched. The V gene's germline CDR1 is SGHAT and CDR2 FQNNGV. This CDR3 reads CASRLGGAKNIQYF. The CDR3 bases are TGTGCCAGCAGGTTGGGGGGGGCCAAAAACATTCAGTACTTC. The full variable domain, its missing parts supplied by reference TRBV11-2 and TRBJ2-4, is EAGVAQSPRYKIIEKRQSVAFWCNPISGHATLYWYQQILGQGPKLLIQFQNNGVVDDSQLPKDRFSAERLKGVDSTLKIQPAKLEDSAVYLCASRLGGAKNIQYFGAGTRLSVL.

V usage is TRBV18 and J usage is TRBJ1-1; D is unclear. Germline values: CDR1 KGHSH, CDR2 LQKENI. With 3 bases removed from V and 4 bases from J, the gap between germline ends came to 15 bases. This CDR3 is built from 15 residues. The CDR3: CASSPVDLFSTEAFF. The CDR3 nucleotides read TGTGCCAGCTCACCGGTCGATTTGTTCAGCACTGAAGCTTTCTTT.

In this sample, this clone turned up once. The chain uses TRBV28 and TRBJ2-1; possibly TRBD2 for D (7 bases). This CDR3 is built from 14 residues. Trimming pared 3 bases from V and 7 bases from J, leaving 13 bases between. Germline CDR1 is MDHEN and CDR2 is SYDVKM. CDR3 residues: CASSLRGGWNEQFF. CDR3 nucleotide sequence: TGTGCCAGCAGTTTGAGGGGGGGCTGGAATGAGCAGTTCTTC. Full variable domain (remainder filled in from reference TRBV28 and TRBJ2-1): DVKVTQSSRYLVKRTGEKVFLECVQDMDHENMFWYRQDPGLGLRLIYFSYDVKMKEKGDIPEGYSVSREKKERFSLILESASTNQTSMYLCASSLRGGWNEQFFGPGTRLTVL.

The CDR3 loop reads CASSLSGAGETQYF. The CDR3 DNA is TGTGCCAGCAGCTTATCAGGGGCGGGAGAGACCCAGTACTTC. The V call is TRBV7-3, the J call TRBJ2-5, with D perhaps matching TRBD1 (6 bases). This CDR3 is built from 14 residues. V lost 2 bases to trimming and J lost 4 bases, with 11 bases between them. CDR1 is SGHTA and CDR2 is FQGTGA in the germline V gene.